The source of this T cell receptor beta chain is a study of OX40 agonist ivuxolimab in advanced cancers. Trimming cost V 5 bases and J 4 bases; bases outside gene matches: 5. The CDR3 covers 14 residues. Germline V lookup: CDR1 MDHEN, CDR2 SYDVKM. About this clone: The antigen is unknown.

Clones were sequenced by immunoSEQ multiplex PCR, and TCRdb holds only the in-frame ones, with some missing. The repertoire holds fewer than 55,000 clones, about 87% seen once, with about 1.8% in the top ten. Study-wide results and caveats: Clonal expansion by week 6 occurred in CD4+ and CD8+ blood T cells (at 0.1 to 3.0 mg/kg). Among expanded peripheral T cells, antigen specificity went undetermined. Some nonresponders additionally presented with little normalized T-cell clonal expansion.

The rearrangement links TRBV28 to TRBJ1-1, with 9 bases identical to TRBD1. This clonotype originated in an adult with an advanced solid tumor such as melanoma, head and neck, liver or kidney cancer. The sequencing used CD4+ or CD8+ T cells sorted from blood, collected in a trial of the OX40 agonist ivuxolimab. The CDR3 nucleotides are TGTGCCAGCAGTCAGACAGGGGGAGGCACTGAAGCTTTCTTT. Translated: CASSQTGGGTEAFF. The variable domain in full, completed from reference TRBV28 and TRBJ1-1, reads DVKVTQSSRYLVKRTGEKVFLECVQDMDHENMFWYRQDPGLGLRLIYFSYDVKMKEKGDIPEGYSVSREKKERFSLILESASTNQTSMYLCASSQTGGGTEAFFGQGTRLTVV.